These T cell receptor beta chains were read from a single sample in a study of T cells after posttransplantation cyclophosphamide. TCRdb's table, derived via immunoSEQ multiplex PCR, lists solely in-frame clones and lacks some. The repertoire consists of some 11,000 clones, none detected only once. Sample: PBMCs, taken after allogeneic stem cell transplant with posttransplant cyclophosphamide. Every receptor here comes from a female patient in her forties or fifties who received an allogeneic stem cell transplant from a related donor, was CMV-positive, and had no GVHD. The T cells may come from the graft donor. The CDR3 runs from the conserved cysteine through the conserved F or W. The D gene is left open where the match is weak. Where a row states a size, it is once, few, many or the class of an expanded clone; other rows omit it.

>TRBJ1-1|TRBV2|many|-
TGTGCCAGCAGTGACCCAAACTTTTATACGAACACTGAAGCTTTCTTT
CASSDPNFYTNTEAFF
>TRBJ2-3|TRBV6-4|many|-
TGTGCCAGCAGTGACTCTCCAGGAACGCAGTATTTT
CASSDSPGTQYF
>TRBJ1-4|TRBV28|many|TRBD1
TGTGCCAGCTCCGCGACAGGGGGCGGGGAAAAACTGTTTTTT
CASSATGGGEKLFF
>TRBJ1-1|TRBV15|many|-
TGTGCCACCAGCAGAGGAAGGGGGACTGAAGCTTTCTTT
CATSRGRGTEAFF
>TRBJ2-5|TRBV5-5|many|-
TGTGCCAGCAGCCCAAATGGGGTGGGGGCCTTTGAGACCCAGTACTTC
CASSPNGVGAFETQYF
>TRBJ1-1|TRBV6-1|many|-
TGTGCCAGCAGTGAAGGTGGCACACGGGGTGAAGCTTTCTTT
CASSEGGTRGEAFF
>TRBJ2-3|TRBV25-1|few|-
TGTGCCAGCACCCTAGACCCAGATACGCAGTATTTT
CASTLDPDTQYF
>TRBJ1-2|TRBV28|many|-
TGTGCCGGCAGCCGCGGGACCCCGTGGGGCTACACCTTC
CAGSRGTPWGYTF
>TRBJ1-1|TRBV5-1|many|-
TGCGCCAGCAGTCGGGGTTCGGGTGGGACTGAAGCTTTCTTT
CASSRGSGGTEAFF
>TRBJ2-2|TRBV7-8|many|TRBD1
TGTGCCAGCAGTTCCAGGGGGCAAAACACCGGGGAGCTGTTTTTT
CASSSRGQNTGELFF
>TRBJ2-3|TRBV9|many|TRBD2
TGTGCCAGCAGCGCGGGACTAGCTAGCACAGATACGCAGTATTTT
CASSAGLASTDTQYF
>TRBJ2-7|TRBV6-1|many|TRBD1
TGTGCCAGCAGTGGAGGACAGGTCCGTCTCAACGAGCAGTACTTC
CASSGGQVRLNEQYF
>TRBJ2-7|TRBV2|many|TRBD1
TGTGCCAGCAGTGTCGGGGGACAGGGGTTCGAGCAGTACTTC
CASSVGGQGFEQYF
>TRBJ2-5|TRBV21-1|-|-
TGTGCCAGCAGCAGTTGCGAGGGCTCCTTGGAGACCCAGTACTTC
CASSSCEGSLETQYF
>TRBJ2-1|TRBV6-6|many|-
TGTGCCAGCAGGGCGCCACAGGGGAGGAATGAGCAGTTCTTC
CASRAPQGRNEQFF
>TRBJ1-5|TRBV7-2|many|-
TGTGCCAGCAGCTTAGTCGGCGGGGGCAATCAGCCCCAGCATTTT
CASSLVGGGNQPQHF
>TRBJ2-7|TRBV5-6|many|-
TGTGCCAGCAGCCTTCGACCTAGCGCTTCCCAGCAGTACTTC
CASSLRPSASQQYF